This TCR beta chain came from a study of blood T cell repertoires in COVID-19. CDR3 length: 14 residues. The germline V gene has CDR1 SGHVS and CDR2 FQNEAQ. V was cut by 3 bases and J by 6 bases, with 12 bases left in between. In the original processing: It was from reference gene primer amplification that nucleated cell counts were estimated. Profiling relied on immunoSEQ multiplex PCR, and the TCRdb table lists in-frame clones only, not all of them. The DNA gave D and trimming, while V, J and clone size come from that table. The sample yields about 160,000 clones, around four fifths seen once. Clinical history as reported by participants underpinned cohort assignment.

The V and J genes are TRBV7-8 and TRBJ2-1; D is ambiguous. The sequenced sample consisted of PBMCs or T cells enriched from blood (not recorded which). The receptor comes from a woman aged 45-65 years who had recovered from COVID-19. CDR3 protein: CASSFSLGPNEQFF. The CDR3 DNA reads as TGTGCCAGCAGCTTTAGTCTAGGCCCCAATGAGCAGTTCTTC.